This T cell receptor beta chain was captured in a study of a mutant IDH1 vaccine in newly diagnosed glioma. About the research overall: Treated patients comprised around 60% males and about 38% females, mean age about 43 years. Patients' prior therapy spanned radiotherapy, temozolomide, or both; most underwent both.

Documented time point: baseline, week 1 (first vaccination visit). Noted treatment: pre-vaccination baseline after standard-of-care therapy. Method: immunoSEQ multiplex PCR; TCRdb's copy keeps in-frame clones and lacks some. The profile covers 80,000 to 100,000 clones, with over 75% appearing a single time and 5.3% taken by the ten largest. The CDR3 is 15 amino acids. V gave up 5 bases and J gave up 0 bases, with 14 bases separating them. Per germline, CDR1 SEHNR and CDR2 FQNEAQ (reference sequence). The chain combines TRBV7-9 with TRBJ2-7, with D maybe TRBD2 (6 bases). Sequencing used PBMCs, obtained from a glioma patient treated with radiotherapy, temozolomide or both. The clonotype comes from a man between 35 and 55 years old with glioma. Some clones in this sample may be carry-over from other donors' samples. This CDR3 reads CASSTTDGSSYEQYF. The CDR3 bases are TGTGCCAGCAGCACAACGGACGGGAGCTCCTACGAGCAGTACTTC.